Listed below are T cell receptor beta chains from one sample, sequenced in a study of shared clonotypes between healthy human individuals. Data came from immunoSEQ multiplex PCR; TCRdb stores just in-frame clones and leaves some out. The table records approximately 2,300,000 clones, 85% to 95% of them present only once. The sample consisted of naive CD4+ T cells from PBMCs. The receptors were gathered from a man between 18 and 29 years old in good health. Some clones in this sample may be carry-over from other donors' samples. The CDR3 runs from the conserved cysteine through the conserved F or W. A D gene is named only where the DNA matches it firmly. Clone size is given for some rows only: seen once, a few or many times, or a class if the clone is expanded.

V gene,D gene,J gene,clone size,CDR3 protein,CDR3 DNA
TRBV28,-,TRBJ1-5,-,CASSFAPLVLQPQHF,TGTGCCAGCAGTTTTGCTCCGTTAGTTCTTCAGCCCCAGCATTTT
TRBV10-3,TRBD2,TRBJ2-3,-,CAISEEGTSGTDTQYF,TGTGCCATCAGTGAGGAGGGGACTAGCGGCACAGATACGCAGTATTTT
TRBV7-8,TRBD2,TRBJ2-1,-,CASSLARLAGRNPSNEQFF,TGTGCCAGCAGCTTAGCCCGGCTAGCGGGGAGGAATCCCTCGAATGAGCAGTTCTTC
TRBV18,TRBD1,TRBJ1-2,-,CASSWDSNYGYTF,TGTGCCAGCTCGTGGGACAGCAACTATGGCTACACCTTC
TRBV28,TRBD2,TRBJ2-7,-,CASSPPSGRITNYEQYF,TGTGCCAGCAGTCCACCTAGCGGGAGGATAACTAACTACGAGCAGTACTTC
TRBV21-1,-,TRBJ1-2,-,CASSKKPVGTYYGYTF,TGTGCCAGCAGCAAAAAGCCAGTTGGGACTTACTATGGCTACACCTTC
TRBV15,-,TRBJ2-1,-,CATRGGPLGYNEQFF,TGTGCCACCAGGGGGGGCCCCTTGGGATACAATGAGCAGTTCTTC
TRBV7-9,-,TRBJ1-1,-,CASSFTGRNTGAFF,TGTGCCAGCAGCTTTACAGGGAGGAACACTGGAGCTTTCTTT
TRBV2,TRBD1,TRBJ1-1,-,CASQRLQGSVTEAFF,TGTGCCAGCCAAAGGTTACAGGGGTCGGTCACTGAAGCTTTCTTT
TRBV6-5,-,TRBJ1-2,-,CASSRQVNYGYTF,TGTGCCAGCAGCAGACAGGTCAACTATGGCTACACCTTC
TRBV4-1,-,TRBJ2-7,-,CASSLVLGSSYEQYF,TGCGCCAGCAGCCTCGTCTTGGGGAGCTCCTACGAGCAGTACTTC
TRBV5-1,-,TRBJ2-7,-,CASSLDPVSPYEQYF,TGCGCCAGCAGCTTAGATCCTGTGTCGCCGTACGAGCAGTACTTC
TRBV28,-,TRBJ2-5,-,CASCTRQETQYF,TGTGCCAGCTGTACTCGGCAAGAGACCCAGTACTTC
TRBV5-6,-,TRBJ2-3,-,CASSFLRSLTDTQYF,TGTGCCAGCAGCTTTCTGCGGAGCCTCACAGATACGCAGTATTTT
TRBV14,TRBD2,TRBJ2-5,-,CASSLGLGVETQYF,TGTGCCAGCAGCTTGGGACTAGGGGTGGAGACCCAGTACTTC
TRBV6-5,-,TRBJ2-1,-,CASSYTVTYNEQFF,TGTGCCAGCAGTTACACAGTCACCTACAATGAGCAGTTCTTC
TRBV30,TRBD1,TRBJ1-5,-,CAWSVEDRGNQPQHF,TGTGCCTGGAGTGTAGAGGACAGGGGCAATCAGCCCCAGCATTTT
TRBV27,-,TRBJ1-2,-,CASSLAGSGGYTF,TGTGCCAGCAGTTTGGCAGGGTCGGGTGGCTACACCTTC
TRBV5-6,TRBD1,TRBJ2-1,-,CASSFGTGKYNEQFF,TGTGCCAGCAGCTTTGGGACAGGGAAGTACAATGAGCAGTTCTTC
TRBV7-2,TRBD2,TRBJ2-6,-,CASSPVLAGATAGANVLTF,TGTGCCAGCAGCCCAGTACTAGCGGGAGCCACCGCGGGGGCCAACGTCCTGACTTTC
TRBV11-2,-,TRBJ2-7,-,CASSPIGGGKTYEQYF,TGTGCCAGCAGCCCAATCGGGGGAGGCAAGACCTACGAGCAGTACTTC
TRBV30,-,TRBJ2-7,-,CAWEVGGTYEQYF,TGTGCCTGGGAGGTCGGGGGAACCTACGAGCAGTACTTC
TRBV28,TRBD1,TRBJ1-2,-,CASSSFNLRDRSYNYGYTF,TGTGCCAGCAGTTCATTCAACCTTCGGGACAGAAGTTACAACTATGGCTACACCTTC
TRBV11-2,-,TRBJ2-7,-,CASSTRQLYEQYF,TGTGCCAGCAGCACTCGACAGCTCTACGAGCAGTACTTC
TRBV7-6,TRBD2,TRBJ2-1,-,CASSRGTSGTLYNEQFF,TGTGCCAGCAGCCGCGGTACTAGCGGGACTCTCTACAATGAGCAGTTCTTC
TRBV21-1,-,TRBJ1-6,once,CASSNRAANSPLHF,TGTGCCAGCAGCAACAGGGCGGCTAATTCACCCCTCCACTTT
TRBV6-5,-,TRBJ1-4,-,CASSYRTGEKLFF,TGTGCCAGCAGTTATCGGACGGGTGAAAAACTGTTTTTT
TRBV7-2,-,TRBJ2-1,-,CASSLRAAISSYNEQFF,TGTGCCAGCAGCCTAAGGGCGGCTATTAGCTCCTACAATGAGCAGTTCTTC
TRBV6-1,TRBD2,TRBJ2-7,-,CASRRRLADYEQYF,TGTGCCAGCAGGAGGAGACTAGCGGACTACGAGCAGTACTTC
TRBV6-1,TRBD2,TRBJ2-5,-,CASSEETSGEETQYF,TGTGCCAGCAGTGAAGAAACTAGCGGTGAAGAGACCCAGTACTTC
TRBV19,TRBD1,TRBJ2-5,-,CASAGGIETQYF,TGTGCCAGTGCAGGGGGAATAGAGACCCAGTACTTC
TRBV25-1,-,TRBJ1-4,-,CASSDGDRATNEKLFF,TGTGCCAGCAGTGATGGAGACCGTGCAACTAATGAAAAACTGTTTTTT
TRBV28,TRBD1,TRBJ2-7,once,CASSSGQTLYEQYF,TGTGCCAGCAGTTCGGGACAGACCCTATACGAGCAGTACTTC
TRBV5-1,-,TRBJ2-7,-,CASSGSYEQYF,TGCGCCAGCAGCGGTTCCTACGAGCAGTACTTC
TRBV19,TRBD1,TRBJ1-5,-,CASSIAGTGARNQPQHF,TGTGCCAGTAGTATAGCCGGGACAGGGGCCCGCAATCAGCCCCAGCATTTT
TRBV5-6,-,TRBJ1-2,once,CASSPTTALEGYTF,TGTGCCAGCAGCCCGACGACAGCTCTGGAGGGCTACACCTTC
TRBV27,-,TRBJ1-4,-,CASSYTATNEKLFF,TGTGCCAGCAGCTACACTGCAACTAATGAAAAACTGTTTTTT
TRBV10-3,TRBD2,TRBJ2-1,once,CAISEDWTSGRNEQFF,TGTGCCATCAGTGAAGACTGGACTAGCGGGAGGAATGAGCAGTTCTTC
TRBV5-1,-,TRBJ2-5,-,CASRQDQETQYF,TGCGCCAGCAGACAAGACCAAGAGACCCAGTACTTC
TRBV6-1,-,TRBJ2-1,-,CASSETASPHNEQFF,TGTGCCAGCAGTGAAACGGCTAGCCCACACAATGAGCAGTTCTTC
TRBV19,TRBD1,TRBJ1-1,-,CASSMRTGVGEAFF,TGTGCCAGTAGTATGCGGACAGGGGTCGGTGAAGCTTTCTTT
TRBV28,TRBD2,TRBJ2-5,-,CASSLRLAGQETQYF,TGTGCCAGCAGTCTCCGACTAGCGGGGCAAGAGACCCAGTACTTC
TRBV19,-,TRBJ2-3,-,CATRVPGTDTQYF,TGTGCAACCCGGGTCCCTGGGACAGATACGCAGTATTTT
TRBV11-2,-,TRBJ2-1,-,CASSLGSRGDYNEQFF,TGTGCCAGCAGCTTAGGTAGTCGGGGCGACTACAATGAGCAGTTCTTC
TRBV2,-,TRBJ1-5,-,CASSPTGQLNQPQHF,TGTGCCAGCAGTCCCACCGGACAGTTAAATCAGCCCCAGCATTTT
TRBV10-3,-,TRBJ2-3,-,CAISAGLWTDTQYF,TGTGCCATCAGCGCAGGGCTTTGGACAGATACGCAGTATTTT
TRBV2,TRBD2,TRBJ2-1,-,CASESRLAGAENEQFF,TGTGCCAGCGAATCCCGACTAGCGGGAGCCGAAAATGAGCAGTTCTTC
TRBV4-1,TRBD1,TRBJ1-2,-,CASRRQGPNYGYTF,TGCGCCAGCAGGAGACAGGGGCCTAACTATGGCTACACCTTC
TRBV5-6,TRBD1,TRBJ2-1,once,CASSQDRGLDNEQFF,TGTGCCAGCAGCCAGGACAGGGGGCTTGACAATGAGCAGTTCTTC
TRBV4-1,TRBD1,TRBJ2-1,-,CASSQGWTGFYEQFF,TGCGCCAGCAGCCAAGGGTGGACAGGGTTCTATGAGCAGTTCTTC
TRBV4-3,TRBD1,TRBJ2-6,-,CASSPYQGATAGANVLTF,TGCGCCAGCAGCCCCTATCAGGGGGCGACAGCTGGGGCCAACGTCCTGACTTTC
TRBV14,-,TRBJ2-7,-,CASSQRQGGYEQYF,TGTGCCAGCAGCCAAAGACAGGGAGGGTACGAGCAGTACTTC
TRBV28,TRBD1,TRBJ1-2,once,CASSLVQRTGGYGYTF,TGTGCCAGCAGTTTAGTCCAAAGGACAGGCGGCTATGGCTACACCTTC
TRBV28,-,TRBJ2-7,once,CASSLTGMSNLEQYF,TGTGCCAGCAGCCTAACCGGGATGAGTAACCTCGAGCAGTACTTC
TRBV6-6,TRBD2,TRBJ2-1,-,CASNRLAGVGAAQFF,TGTGCCAGCAACAGACTAGCGGGAGTGGGTGCGGCGCAGTTCTTC
TRBV11-2,TRBD2,TRBJ2-1,-,CASSAGLAGGSYNEQFF,TGTGCCAGCAGCGCCGGACTAGCGGGAGGGTCCTACAATGAGCAGTTCTTC
TRBV29-1,-,TRBJ2-3,once,CSVELAGRGYTQYF,TGCAGCGTTGAATTAGCCGGGAGAGGGTATACGCAGTATTTT